This T cell receptor beta chain was recorded in a study of neurological immune-mediated disorders. Described time point: longitudinal time-point 1 (baseline). From 2 million PBMCs stored at -80 C, the unsorted libraries were generated. Deletions cut 5 bases from V and 3 bases from J, with 11 bases between. The CDR3 totals 12 residues. Looked up from germline, CDR1 is DFQATT and CDR2 is SNEGSKA (reference sequence). TCRdb independently ran MiXCR on the 5' RACE reads; one entry per CDR3 protein. The sample has over 55,000 distinct CDR3 sequences, 10% to 13% seen once; the top ten hold 9.5% to 10%. This clonotype was counted at least ten times.

This clonotype was sampled from a man aged 30 to 39 in good health. The chain is built from TRBV20-1 and TRBJ2-7; TRBD2 is a possible D gene (6 bases). The sequencing input was PBMCs. The CDR3 DNA reads as TGCAGTGCTCCAGGGAGGTTCTACGAGCAGTACTTC. Protein: CSAPGRFYEQYF.